This T cell receptor (beta chain) is drawn from a study of T-cell reconstitution after alpha-beta-depleted transplantation in children. Overall study results and limits: T cells produced anew were the main source of T-cell counts and diversity one year after transplant. Several hundred rapidly expanded clones from non-depleted graft cells reportedly supplied alpha-beta T cells about two months post-transplant.

This clonotype was detected only a few times. Antigen: not known. Unique molecular identifiers featured in how the TCRbeta library was prepared. From the PCR reads, TCRdb called clonotypes with MiXCR, one entry per CDR3 protein. The table lists about 460,000 distinct CDR3 sequences, 10% to 12% of them singletons. Deletions cut 0 bases from V and 4 bases from J, with 12 bases between. This CDR3 comprises 15 residues. In germline, CDR1 is SGHDN, CDR2 FVKESK. The starting material was PBMCs, mostly from graft donor cells, obtained 180 days after TCRalphabeta/CD19-depleted stem cell transplant. This clonotype originated in a female patient aged 2 to 10 who had a stem cell transplant for aplastic anemia, so the T cells may come from the graft donor. The chain employs TRBV14 and TRBJ1-2; a possible D gene is TRBD1 (6 bases). The CDR3 sequence: CASSQEIGGVYGYTF. The CDR3 coding sequence is TGTGCCAGCAGCCAAGAGATCGGGGGCGTCTATGGCTACACCTTC.